Presented here are 8 T cell receptor beta chains from one specimen sequenced in a study of T-cell reconstitution after alpha-beta-depleted transplantation in children. Preparing the TCRbeta library involved the use of unique molecular identifiers. TCRdb reprocessed the PCR reads with MiXCR, giving one entry per CDR3 protein. The table records about 360,000 distinct CDR3 sequences, roughly 15% of them present only once. This specimen consisted of PBMCs, obtained from the stem cell graft. Every receptor here comes from a human donor who donated a stem cell graft to a child with Fanconi anemia.

The chain carries TRBV10-3 and TRBJ1-5; possible D gene TRBD1, 5 bases. Trimming left V 10 bases short and J 1 base short, with 17 bases between. The CDR3 consists of 15 residues. Germline loops: CDR1 ENHRY, CDR2 SYGVKD. CDR3 in amino acids: CATRGTEESNQPQHF. Written as DNA, the CDR3 is TGTGCCACCCGAGGGACGGAGGAAAGCAATCAGCCCCAGCATTTT.

Worth noting for this clonotype: A much larger clone lies a single base off, so this may be a read error. The chain employs TRBV3-1 and TRBJ2-1; D may be TRBD2 (5 bases). From germline, CDR1 is LGHDT and CDR2 YNNKEL (reference sequence). The CDR3 sequence is 15 residues long. The CDR3 bases are TGTGCCAGCACCCAATTCTTAGGTCCGGGATATGAGCAGTTCTTC. It is translated as CASTQFLGPGYEQFF.

This clonotype was observed many times. The chain uses TRBV6-2 or TRBV6-3 and TRBJ2-7, with D tentatively TRBD1 or TRBD2 (5 bases each). Germline V CDR1 and CDR2: MNHEY, SVGEGT. Trimming pared 5 bases from V and 4 bases from J, leaving 18 bases between. The CDR3 sequence is 15 residues long. The CDR3, as DNA: TGTGCCAGCAGTCTGGGACCTCCGTATTTATACGAGCAGTACTTC. Translation: CASSLGPPYLYEQYF.

This clonotype was seen a handful of times. V gene TRBV10-1 combines with J gene TRBJ2-7; a possible D gene is TRBD1 (6 bases). The CDR3 extends over 14 amino acids. Germline values: CDR1 WNHNN, CDR2 SYGVQD (reference sequence). The V end was cut by 3 bases, the J end by 2 bases, with 11 bases between. In DNA, the CDR3 is TGCGCCAGCAGTGACAGGGGCCGAACCTACGAGCAGTACTTC. The encoded protein is CASSDRGRTYEQYF.

This clonotype occurred many times. The chain is built from TRBV20-1 and TRBJ2-1, with D possibly TRBD1 on 5 matching bases. Trimming took off 0 bases at V and 7 bases at J, with 10 bases between the two ends. The CDR3 loop spans 13 amino acids. Germline CDR1 and CDR2: DFQATT and SNEGSKA (reference sequence). CDR3 in amino acids: CSAREGRENEQFF. The CDR3, as DNA: TGCAGTGCTAGAGAGGGCAGGGAAAATGAGCAGTTCTTC.

The table lists this clonotype with a few counts. This chain joins TRBV27 and TRBJ2-1; 10 nucleotides agree with TRBD1. CDR1 and CDR2 from the germline V gene are MNHEY and SMNVEV (reference sequence). CDR3 length equals 15 residues. With 2 bases clipped from V and 9 bases from J, the junction kept 7 bases outside the gene matches. CDR3 nucleotides: TGTGCCAGCAGTTTACGGACAGGGGGTGACGGTGAGCAGTTCTTC. Amino acids: CASSLRTGGDGEQFF.

This chain uses TRBV7-9 with TRBJ1-2, with a weak D call TRBD1 (5 bases). Germline V gene sequence: CDR1 SEHNR, CDR2 FQNEAQ (reference sequence). V was clipped by 2 bases and J by 4 bases, with 11 bases between them. The CDR3 sequence is 14 residues long. The CDR3 spells CASSLNQGRYGYTF. In nucleotides, the CDR3 is TGTGCCAGCAGCTTAAACCAGGGACGCTATGGCTACACCTTC.

This clonotype was recorded a few times. The chain couples TRBV28 to TRBJ1-2; TRBD1 aligns across 9 bases. Germline V lookup: CDR1 MDHEN, CDR2 SYDVKM. The CDR3 consists of 15 residues. Trimming took 5 bases from V and 7 from J; bases not matched to a gene: 11. The CDR3 bases are TGTGCCAGCAGTACAGGGGGCACGTCGCCGGGTGGCTACACCTTC. Translated: CASSTGGTSPGGYTF.